Below, 7 T cell receptor beta chains from the same sample are listed, as sequenced in a study of metastatic and nonmetastatic thyroid tumors. TCRdb reanalyzed the PCR reads via MiXCR. The sample includes 7,700 or so clones, less than 35% of them seen just once. Treatment of any kind had been given to no patient before thyroid surgery. The sample was tumor tissue. The receptors shown here come from a female donor with papillary thyroid cancer or a benign thyroid nodule (not recorded which). Some clones in this sample may be carry-over from other donors' samples.

This chain links TRBV18 with TRBJ1-6, with D possibly being TRBD1 (6 bases). Trimming shortened V by 2 bases and J by 9 bases, and 8 bases separated the two germline ends. CDR1 and CDR2 from the germline V gene are KGHSH and LQKENI. The CDR3 totals 13 residues. The CDR3 nucleotides read TGTGCCAGCTCACCAGGGGGCGGTTCACCCCTCCACTTT. This codes for CASSPGGGSPLHF.

About this clone: The junction differs from germline at one of its ends, possibly a read error. V usage is TRBV19 and J usage is TRBJ2-6; the D gene is possibly TRBD2 (5 bases). Germline CDR1 is LNHDA and CDR2 is SQIVND (reference sequence). This CDR3 comprises 17 residues. For the CDR3, the DNA is TGTGCCGGTAGTAAAGGACTGACCTTATCTGGGGCCAACGTCCTGACTTTC. It encodes CAGSKGLTLSGANVLTF. Full variable domain (remainder filled in from reference TRBV19 and TRBJ2-6): DGGITQSPKYLFRKEGQNVTLSCEQNLNHDAMYWYRQDPGQGLRLIYYSQIVNDFQKGDIAEGYSVSREKKESFPLTVTSAQKNPTAFYLCAGSKGLTLSGANVLTFGAGSRLTVL.

This clone is termed medium-sized (0.01 to 0.1%). This chain connects TRBV5-1 to TRBJ2-7; the match to TRBD2 covers 8 bases. CDR3 length equals 15 residues. Germline V gene data show CDR1 as SGHRS and CDR2 as YFSETQ. V lost 4 bases, J lost 2 bases, and 8 bases stayed unmatched. The CDR3 protein is CASSPRDGRAYEQYF. CDR3 nucleotides: TGCGCCAGCAGCCCCAGGGACGGGAGGGCCTACGAGCAGTACTTC.

This clone is categorized as medium-sized. The DNA of the CDR3 is TGTGCCAGCAGCCAAGAGGCCAACGGGTGGACCACCGGGGAGCTGTTTTTT. Translating it yields CASSQEANGWTTGELFF. The gene calls are TRBV14 and TRBJ2-2; no clear D. Trimming left V 0 bases short and J 4 bases short, with 15 bases between. CDR1 and CDR2 (germline): SGHDN, FVKESK. The CDR3 covers 17 residues. Looking up the rest from reference TRBV14 and TRBJ2-2 gives the full variable domain: EAGVTQFPSHSVIEKGQTVTLRCDPISGHDNLYWYRRVMGKEIKFLLHFVKESKQDESGMPNNRFLAERTGGTYSTLKVQPAELEDSGVYFCASSQEANGWTTGELFFGEGSRLTVL.

There are a few counts of this clone. The CDR3 DNA reads TGTGCCAGTAGCCAGCTGGGAGGGTCTGACAGCTCCTATAATTCACCCCTCCACTTT. Amino acids: CASSQLGGSDSSYNSPLHF. The chain carries TRBV19 and TRBJ1-6; a weak D match, TRBD1 (5 bases). Germline V gene sequence: CDR1 LNHDA, CDR2 SQIVND (reference sequence). The CDR3 consists of 19 residues. Between the trimmed V and J ends, which lost 6 bases and 0 bases, there was a span of 21 bases.

As concerns this clone: Mismatch with germline at one junction end may stem from a read error. The same CDR3 arises from other DNA sequences in this sample as well. V gene TRBV20-1 combines with J gene TRBJ1-1; no clear D gene. The CDR3 consists of 12 residues. CDR1 is DFQATT and CDR2 is SNEGSKA in the germline V gene (reference sequence). Here the CDR3 reads CSARDRGTVAFF. In nucleotides, the CDR3 is TGTAGTGCTAGAGATCGGGGAACAGTAGCATTCTTT.

The rearrangement joins TRBV20-1 to TRBJ1-1; 7 bases agree with TRBD1. This CDR3 has 15 residues. V lost 3 bases and J lost 1; bases outside the gene matches: 8. From germline, CDR1 is DFQATT and CDR2 SNEGSKA (reference sequence). CDR3 amino acids: CSARDRNSTNTEAFF. In DNA, the CDR3 is TGCAGTGCTAGGGACAGGAATTCCACGAACACTGAAGCTTTCTTT.